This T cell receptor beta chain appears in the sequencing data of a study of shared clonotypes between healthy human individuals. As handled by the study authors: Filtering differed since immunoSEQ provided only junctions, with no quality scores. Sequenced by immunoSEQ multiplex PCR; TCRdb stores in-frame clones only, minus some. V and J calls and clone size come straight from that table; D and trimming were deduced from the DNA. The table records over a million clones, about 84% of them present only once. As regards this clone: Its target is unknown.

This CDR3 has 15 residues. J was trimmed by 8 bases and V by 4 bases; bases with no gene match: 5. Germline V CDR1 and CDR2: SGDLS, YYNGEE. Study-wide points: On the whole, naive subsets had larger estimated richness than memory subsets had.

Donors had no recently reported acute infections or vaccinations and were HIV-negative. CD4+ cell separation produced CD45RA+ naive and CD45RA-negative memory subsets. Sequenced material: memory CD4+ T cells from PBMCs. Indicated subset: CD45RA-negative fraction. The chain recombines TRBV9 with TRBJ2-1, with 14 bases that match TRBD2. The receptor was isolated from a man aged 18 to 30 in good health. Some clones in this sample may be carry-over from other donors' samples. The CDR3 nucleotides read TGTGCCAGCAGCTTTGGACTAGCGGGAGGCCATGAGCAGTTCTTC. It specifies CASSFGLAGGHEQFF.